This T cell receptor beta chain came from a study of T cells in Graves' hyperthyroidism and ophthalmopathy. This clonotype was detected ten times or more. Enrolled ophthalmopathy patients presented with a Clinical Activity Score of at least 3, a NOSPECS grade of at least 4, and disease duration under 3 months. CDR3 size: 13 residues. Trimming took 5 bases from V and 2 from J, leaving 9 bases between them. In germline, CDR1 is SGHTA, CDR2 FQGTGA. Using RNA transcripts as the source, TCR beta CDR3 regions were amplified. In the first-round RT-PCR of the TCR CDR3, the HTBI primer set was used. MiXCR, run by TCRdb on the multiplex PCR reads, gives a single entry per CDR3 protein. The data hold about 640,000 distinct CDR3 sequences, with less than 25% observed a single time.

The origin of this receptor is a young man with Graves' ophthalmopathy. The source material was blood. The chain is built from TRBV7-3 and TRBJ1-1, with unresolved D. In nucleotides, the CDR3 is TGTGCCAGCAGCGAAACAGCCAACACTGAAGCTTTCTTT. The encoded protein is CASSETANTEAFF.